Below, 26 T cell receptor beta chains from the same sample are listed, as sequenced in a study of cytomegalovirus exposure and HLA in healthy donors. PCR amplification relied on 60 Vbeta primers (plus 13 Jbeta primers). Method: immunoSEQ multiplex PCR; TCRdb's copy keeps in-frame clones and lacks some. There are about 100,000 clones in the sample; 76% occur only once, and approximately 4% lies in the top ten. Input material: PBMCs. The source is a man aged 40-55 years in good health and CMV-seronegative.

V gene TRBV5-1 combines with J gene TRBJ2-4; 9 nucleotides line up with TRBD2. Per the germline V gene, CDR1 is SGHRS and CDR2 is YFSETQ. CDR3 length: 14 residues. V gave up 5 bases and J gave up 8 bases; unmatched junction bases: 8. CDR3 loop: CASSVAGAGDIQYF. Written as DNA, the CDR3 is TGCGCCAGCAGTGTAGCGGGGGCTGGGGACATTCAGTACTTC.

The rearrangement uses TRBV9 and TRBJ1-2, with a weak D call TRBD1 (5 bases). The V end lost 4 bases, the J end lost 4 bases, and 14 bases lay between the germline ends. CDR1 is SGDLS and CDR2 is YYNGEE in the germline V gene. This CDR3 comprises 14 residues. The CDR3 DNA reads as TGTGCCAGCAGCACCCACACAGGACCCTATGGCTACACCTTC. The encoded protein is CASSTHTGPYGYTF.

The chain combines TRBV7-9 with TRBJ2-7; 9 positions match TRBD1. This CDR3 contains 14 residues. Germline CDR1 is SEHNR and CDR2 is FQNEAQ (reference sequence). V gave up 5 bases and J gave up 4 bases; unmatched junction bases: 6. The CDR3 bases are TGTGCCAGCAGCGCATGGACAGGGGAATACGAGCAGTACGTC. Its translation: CASSAWTGEYEQYV.

This clone was detected a few times. The rearrangement links TRBV2 to TRBJ1-4; 8 bases match TRBD1. V was clipped by 6 bases and J by 5 bases; unmatched bases: 8. The CDR3 extends over 15 amino acids. Germline V lookup: CDR1 SNHLY, CDR2 FYNNEI. CDR3: CASSAVTGVNEKLFF. CDR3 sequence (DNA): TGTGCCAGCAGCGCCGTGACAGGGGTCAATGAAAAACTGTTTTTT.

The chain recombines TRBV5-1 with TRBJ2-7; D uncertain. Germline V gene lookup returns CDR1 SGHRS and CDR2 YFSETQ. The CDR3 loop spans 13 amino acids. V lost 0 bases to trimming and J lost 2 bases, with 6 bases between them. The DNA for the CDR3 is TGCGCCAGCAGCTTGGACTTAGCCTACGAGCAGTACTTC. Translated, it gives CASSLDLAYEQYF. Using reference TRBV5-1 and TRBJ2-7 for the parts outside the CDR3, the full variable domain is KAGVTQTPRYLIKTRGQQVTLSCSPISGHRSVSWYQQTPGQGLQFLFEYFSETQRNKGNFPGRFSGRQFSNSRSEMNVSTLELGDSALYLCASSLDLAYEQYFGPGTRLTVT.

The J gene is TRBJ2-1, the V gene TRBV7-2; a weak D match, TRBD2 (5 bases). V dropped 5 bases and J dropped 4 bases, with 9 bases sitting between them. The CDR3 spans 13 residues. The germline CDR1 and CDR2 sequences are SGHTA and FQGNSA. CDR3 DNA sequence: TGTGCCAGCAGCCTGGACTCATACAATGAGCAGTTCTTC. It specifies CASSLDSYNEQFF.

The chain recombines TRBV15 with TRBJ1-2; weak D call: TRBD1 (5 bases). This CDR3 contains 14 residues. The ends were cut back, 0 bases at V and 4 bases at J, with 9 bases in the middle. Germline CDR1 LNHNV, CDR2 YYDKDF (reference sequence). CDR3 nucleotide sequence: TGTGCCACCAGCAGAGATGGGGGGACCTATGGCTACACCTTC. Protein sequence: CATSRDGGTYGYTF.

V usage is TRBV4-1 and J usage is TRBJ2-3, with 7 bases fitting TRBD2. Germline lookup yields CDR1 MGHRA and CDR2 YSYEKL. Trimming cost V 0 bases and J 8 bases; bases outside gene matches: 14. The CDR3 runs 17 residues. This chain's CDR3 is CASSQDWAGVTSGTQYF. The DNA for the CDR3 is TGCGCCAGCAGCCAAGATTGGGCGGGGGTCACGTCGGGTACGCAGTATTTT.

This clone has a single count. The rearrangement uses TRBV30 and TRBJ1-5; D gene ambiguous. In germline, CDR1 is GTSNPN, CDR2 SVGIG (reference sequence). V lost 2 bases and J 0 bases, leaving 5 bases between the germline ends. This CDR3 spans 13 amino acids. DNA of the CDR3: TGTGCCTGGAGTCTCCGTAGCAATCAGCCCCAGCATTTT. Translating gives CAWSLRSNQPQHF.

The chain is built from TRBV9 and TRBJ2-5, with 8 bases lining up with TRBD1. There are 16 residues in the CDR3. Germline loops: CDR1 SGDLS, CDR2 YYNGEE. The V segment lost 4 bases and the J segment 5 bases; nucleotides outside the gene matches: 13. CDR3 loop: CASSTRTGPWGETQYF. CDR3 nucleotides: TGTGCCAGCAGCACTCGGACAGGGCCGTGGGGGGAGACCCAGTACTTC.

The V call is TRBV7-2, the J call TRBJ2-5, with TRBD1 identical over 8 bases. Per germline, CDR1 SGHTA and CDR2 FQGNSA. The CDR3 sequence is 15 residues long. V shed 5 bases and J 7 bases; nucleotides not matched to a gene: 12. Here the CDR3 DNA reads TGTGCCAGCAGCCCCCTACAGGGGGGCCAGGGGACCCAGTACTTC. Protein: CASSPLQGGQGTQYF.

The V gene is TRBV7-2, the J gene TRBJ1-5, with D possibly matching TRBD1 (6 bases). The CDR3 is 16 amino acids. Germline CDR1 and CDR2: SGHTA and FQGNSA. V lost 1 base, J lost 2 bases, and 12 bases lay in between. The CDR3 DNA sequence: TGTGCCAGCAGCTTAGTAGGGGCAGGGGGCAATCAGCCCCAGCATTTT. It translates to CASSLVGAGGNQPQHF.

V gene TRBV18 combines with J gene TRBJ2-7; the D gene is possibly TRBD1 (5 bases). V was shortened by 4 bases and J by 0 bases, with 16 bases between the two germline ends. Per germline, CDR1 KGHSH and CDR2 LQKENI. This CDR3 comprises 16 residues. The CDR3 nucleotides are TGTGCCAGCTCACAAGGGGTCAGTTCAATCTCCTACGAGCAGTACGTC. Amino acid sequence: CASSQGVSSISYEQYV.

V gene TRBV5-1 combines with J gene TRBJ1-5, with D perhaps TRBD1 (6 bases). Deletions cut 2 bases from V and 0 bases from J, with 9 bases between. The CDR3 is 15 residues long. Germline lookup yields CDR1 SGHRS and CDR2 YFSETQ. The CDR3 here is CASSLTGISNQPQHF. Written as DNA, the CDR3 is TGCGCCAGCAGCTTAACAGGGATTAGCAATCAGCCCCAGCATTTT.

V gene TRBV13 combines with J gene TRBJ1-1; possible D gene TRBD1, 6 bases. V lost 4 bases to trimming and J lost 2 bases, with 14 bases between them. The V gene's germline CDR1 is PRHDT and CDR2 FYEKMQ (reference sequence). This CDR3 region has 15 residues. DNA of the CDR3: TGTGCCAGCAGCTCCTACAGGGCCGTTAACACTGAAGCTTTCTTT. Its protein is CASSSYRAVNTEAFF.

J is TRBJ2-6 and V is TRBV18; TRBD1 is a possible D gene (6 bases). Looked up from germline, CDR1 is KGHSH and CDR2 is LQKENI. The CDR3 length is 18 residues. Trimming pared 2 bases from V and 0 bases from J, leaving 14 bases between. CDR3 DNA sequence: TGTGCCAGCTCACCATTAACAGGGCTCGGCTCTGGGGCCAACGTCCTGACTTTC. It specifies CASSPLTGLGSGANVLTF.

This sequence joins TRBV5-1 and TRBJ2-2; 12 bases fit TRBD2. CDR1 is SGHRS and CDR2 is YFSETQ in the germline V gene. This CDR3 spans 17 amino acids. The V gene end was trimmed by 4 bases and the J gene end by 1 base; junction bases not matched to a gene: 5. The CDR3 region has the DNA TGCGCCAGCAGCGCCCCTAGCGGGGGGGAGAACACCGGGGAGCTGTTTTTT. Its protein is CASSAPSGGENTGELFF. The full variable domain, completed using reference TRBV5-1 and TRBJ2-2, is KAGVTQTPRYLIKTRGQQVTLSCSPISGHRSVSWYQQTPGQGLQFLFEYFSETQRNKGNFPGRFSGRQFSNSRSEMNVSTLELGDSALYLCASSAPSGGENTGELFFGEGSRLTVL.

The rearrangement joins TRBV6-1 to TRBJ2-3; 7 bases agree with TRBD2. Per germline, CDR1 MNHNS and CDR2 SASEGT. The CDR3 has 17 amino acids. The ends lost 0 bases at V and 4 bases at J; junction bases unmatched: 10. The CDR3 nucleotides are TGTGCCAGCAGTGAAGCGCGGGGGTGGTCGACGTCAGATACGCAGTATTTT. This sequence encodes CASSEARGWSTSDTQYF.

The CDR3 nucleotides read TGTGCCAGCAGCCCCCGAGGGCGGTTCGTATACAATGAGCAGTTCTTC. Encoded protein: CASSPRGRFVYNEQFF. This chain uses TRBV5-6 with TRBJ2-1; D might be TRBD2 (5 bases). Germline-derived CDR1 and CDR2 are SGHDT and YYEEEE. CDR3 length equals 16 residues. Trimming cost V 4 bases and J 4 bases, with 18 bases left between them.

In its sample, this clone was seen a few times. The genes are TRBV10-1 and TRBJ2-3, with 7 nucleotides matching TRBD1. Germline CDR1 and CDR2: WNHNN and SYGVQD (reference sequence). There are 16 residues in the CDR3. Trimming cost V 4 bases and J 3 bases; bases outside gene matches: 10. Written as DNA, the CDR3 is TGCGCCAGCAGTGGCCTCAACTCGACAGGGACAGATACGCAGTATTTT. As protein: CASSGLNSTGTDTQYF.

This clone has just a few counts. This chain uses TRBV6-6 with TRBJ2-3, with D possibly being TRBD2 (5 bases). Germline V gene sequence: CDR1 MNHNY, CDR2 SVGAGI (reference sequence). This CDR3 contains 15 residues. Trimming removed 7 bases at V and 1 base at J, with 15 bases between. Here the CDR3 DNA reads TGTGCCAGCAACATGGACGGAGGACGCACAGATACGCAGTATTTT. It yields the protein CASNMDGGRTDTQYF.

This chain uses TRBV6-5 with TRBJ2-2, with 7 bases matching TRBD1. With V trimmed by 5 bases and J by 3 bases, 3 bases remained unmatched. Germline-derived CDR1 and CDR2 are MNHEY and SVGAGI. The CDR3 has 14 residues. In DNA, the CDR3 is TGTGCCAGCAGTGGGACAGCTTACACCGGGGAGCTGTTTTTT. It translates to CASSGTAYTGELFF.

The J gene is TRBJ2-3, the V gene TRBV7-6; 12 nucleotides line up with TRBD2. V lost 3 bases and J lost 0; bases outside the gene matches: 10. The CDR3 sequence is 19 residues long. The germline V gene encodes CDR1 SGHVS and CDR2 FNYEAQ. CDR3 DNA: TGTGCCAGCAGCTTGGGACTAGCGGGTATTTCGACTAGCACAGATACGCAGTATTTT. This encodes CASSLGLAGISTSTDTQYF.

V is TRBV10-3 and J is TRBJ1-5; D is undetermined. V lost 5 bases and J lost 2, with 10 bases in between. CDR1 is ENHRY, CDR2 SYGVKD, per germline. The CDR3 covers 14 residues. In DNA, the CDR3 is TGTGCCATCAGTCCACAGATGGGCAATCAGCCCCAGCATTTT. Its translation: CAISPQMGNQPQHF.

This CDR3 is CASSQGTMYIATNEKLFF. The CDR3 DNA follows: TGCGCCAGCAGCCAAGGAACTATGTACATTGCAACTAATGAAAAACTGTTTTTT. The V and J genes are TRBV4-1 and TRBJ1-4; D is unclear. Germline V CDR1 and CDR2: MGHRA, YSYEKL. V was trimmed by 1 base and J by 0 bases, leaving 15 bases between them. There are 18 residues in the CDR3.

The rearrangement joins TRBV6-5 to TRBJ1-2; TRBD1 aligns across 7 bases. Per germline, CDR1 MNHEY and CDR2 SVGAGI. The CDR3 runs 14 residues. J gave up 8 bases and V 8 bases, and 14 bases lay outside the gene matches. The CDR3 sequence is CASWQGQYHGGYTF. Here the CDR3 DNA reads TGTGCCAGCTGGCAGGGACAGTATCACGGGGGCTACACCTTC.